The clone carrying this TCR beta chain was detected a few times. This sample is part of a study of T-cell reconstitution after alpha-beta-depleted transplantation in children. TCRbeta library construction was performed incorporating unique molecular identifiers. MiXCR was run by TCRdb on the PCR reads, yielding one entry per CDR3 protein. The sample shows roughly 100,000 distinct CDR3 sequences, approximately 5.4% of them seen only once. The CDR3 is made up of 16 amino acids. V gave up 0 bases and J gave up 1 base, with 10 bases separating them. Germline assignment: CDR1 MNHEY and CDR2 SVGAGI. The TCR comes from a female patient aged 2-10 years who had a stem cell transplant for Fanconi anemia, so the T cells may come from the graft donor. The sequenced sample was PBMCs, mostly from graft donor cells, obtained 60 days after TCRalphabeta/CD19-depleted stem cell transplant. The chain combines TRBV6-5 with TRBJ2-1, with D tentatively TRBD2 (6 bases). The CDR3 region has the DNA TGTGCCAGCAGTTACTCGCGCCGGGGGTCCTACAATGAGCAGTTCTTC. It translates to CASSYSRRGSYNEQFF.